This passage covers 19 T cell receptor beta chains from one sample sequenced in a study of CD8+ T cells in alopecia areata. Investigators isolated RNA and reverse transcribed it into cDNA to act as the sequencing template. The protocol was immunoSEQ multiplex PCR, while the TCRdb copy is restricted to in-frame clones and leaves out a portion. The sample records about 140,000 clones, about 60% being singletons. The sample in question was CD4+ T cells sorted from blood, obtained at week 0. These receptors came from a human donor with alopecia areata.

V usage is TRBV5-1 and J usage is TRBJ1-5; 10 bases match TRBD1. From germline, CDR1 is SGHRS and CDR2 YFSETQ. The CDR3 loop spans 16 amino acids. Trimming took 4 bases from V and 2 from J; bases not matched to a gene: 6. The CDR3 is CASSPGTGARNQPQHF. As DNA, the CDR3 is TGCGCCAGCAGCCCTGGGACAGGGGCCCGCAATCAGCCCCAGCATTTT.

The chain links TRBV19 to TRBJ1-6; tentatively, D is TRBD1 (5 bases). Germline-derived CDR1 and CDR2 are LNHDA and SQIVND (reference sequence). This CDR3 spans 15 amino acids. Trimming stripped 6 bases from V and 0 bases from J, with 9 bases between. This CDR3 is CASSGDHSYNSPLHF. In DNA form, the CDR3 reads TGTGCCAGTAGCGGGGACCACTCCTATAATTCACCCCTCCACTTT.

The chain employs TRBV25-1 and TRBJ1-2; D call uncertain. The germline gives CDR1 MGHDK, CDR2 SYGVNS. V was cut by 1 base and J by 4 bases, with 4 bases left in between. This CDR3 region has 12 residues. CDR3 residues: CASSESSYGYTF. The DNA of the CDR3 is TGTGCCAGCAGTGAATCGAGCTATGGCTACACCTTC.

This clone has only one observation. V and J are TRBV10-3 and TRBJ2-3; 8 bases are shared with TRBD2. Germline CDR1 ENHRY, CDR2 SYGVKD. The CDR3 covers 16 residues. V gave up 7 bases and J gave up 5 bases; unmatched junction bases: 14. CDR3 sequence (DNA): TGTGCCATCAATCCTAAGGGCGGGGGGCCAGAAGATACGCAGTATTTT. It yields the protein CAINPKGGGPEDTQYF.

This clone was counted at least ten times. The V call is TRBV2, the J call TRBJ2-7, with 7 bases identical to TRBD1. Germline V gene lookup returns CDR1 SNHLY and CDR2 FYNNEI. The CDR3 is 14 residues long. J gave up 3 bases and V 6 bases, and 8 bases lay outside the gene matches. CDR3 loop: CASRTDNRGYEQYF. For the CDR3, the DNA is TGTGCCAGCAGGACCGACAACAGGGGCTACGAGCAGTACTTC.

This clone was counted at least ten times. V and J are TRBV5-8 and TRBJ1-1; 9 nucleotides line up with TRBD1. V was pared by 4 bases and J by 1 base, with 5 bases of the junction left unmatched. The V gene's germline CDR1 is SGHTS and CDR2 YDEGEE. The CDR3 sequence is 15 residues long. CDR3 nucleotides: TGTGCCAGCAGCCGAACACAGGGGGCGAACACTGAAGCTTTCTTT. It encodes CASSRTQGANTEAFF.

J is TRBJ1-5 and V is TRBV29-1, with TRBD1 identical over 9 bases. The J segment lost 6 bases and the V segment lost 6 bases, leaving 6 bases of the junction unmatched. Per germline, CDR1 SQVTM and CDR2 ANQGSEA. CDR3 length equals 13 residues. Here the CDR3 DNA reads TGCAGCGTGAGGGGGACAGGGACTCAGCCCCAGCATTTT. It specifies CSVRGTGTQPQHF.

This chain links TRBV7-2 with TRBJ2-5; the match to TRBD1 covers 7 bases. V lost 5 bases, J lost 4 bases, and 10 bases stayed unmatched. This CDR3 has 15 residues. Germline CDR1 is SGHTA and CDR2 is FQGNSA. The CDR3 DNA reads TGTGCCAGCAGCCCGCAGTCACAGGGGTCAGAGACCCAGTACTTC. It translates to CASSPQSQGSETQYF.

The V call is TRBV5-1, the J call TRBJ1-1; tentatively, D is TRBD1 (6 bases). This CDR3 is 15 amino acids long. V was pared by 3 bases and J by 5 bases, with 17 bases between. Germline V gene data show CDR1 as SGHRS and CDR2 as YFSETQ. CDR3 in DNA: TGCGCCAGCAGCTCCGGGGGGGCGTTTAGGACTGAAGCTTTCTTT. It encodes CASSSGGAFRTEAFF.

This clone was observed a handful of times. The J gene is TRBJ1-5, the V gene TRBV29-1; D might be TRBD1 (6 bases). V dropped 4 bases and J dropped 7 bases, with 14 bases sitting between them. This CDR3 comprises 13 residues. Per the germline V gene, CDR1 is SQVTM and CDR2 is ANQGSEA. CDR3 region: CSVGSGARQPQHF. DNA for the CDR3: TGCAGCGTTGGATCGGGGGCGCGACAGCCCCAGCATTTT.

The chain recombines TRBV5-4 with TRBJ2-4, with TRBD1 identical over 8 bases. This CDR3 is 16 amino acids long. Germline assignment: CDR1 SGHNT and CDR2 YYREEE (reference sequence). The V gene end was trimmed by 2 bases and the J gene end by 6 bases; junction bases not matched to a gene: 10. CDR3 residues: CASSFLGQGAGNIQYF. DNA for the CDR3: TGTGCCAGCAGCTTCCTGGGGCAGGGGGCTGGAAACATTCAGTACTTC. Together with reference TRBV5-4 and TRBJ2-4, the CDR3 gives the full variable domain: ETGVTQSPTHLIKTRGQQVTLRCSSQSGHNTVSWYQQALGQGPQFIFQYYREEENGRGNFPPRFSGLQFPNYSSELNVNALELDDSALYLCASSFLGQGAGNIQYFGAGTRLSVL.

The chain couples TRBV27 to TRBJ2-5, with 8 bases lining up with TRBD2. The CDR3 covers 15 residues. Per the germline V gene, CDR1 is MNHEY and CDR2 is SMNVEV (reference sequence). The trim removed 3 bases at V and 4 bases at J, leaving 7 bases unmatched. The CDR3 loop reads CASSLQLGLGETQYF. The CDR3 DNA sequence: TGTGCCAGCAGTTTGCAACTGGGACTAGGAGAGACCCAGTACTTC.

This clone appeared a few times. The chain combines TRBV10-3 with TRBJ1-6, with TRBD1 as a possible D gene (6 bases). Trimming took 0 bases from V and 9 from J, leaving 12 bases between them. The germline V gene has CDR1 ENHRY and CDR2 SYGVKD. The CDR3 is 15 residues long. Written as DNA, the CDR3 is TGTGCCATCAGTGAGTCGAGGGGGTCAATTTCACCCCTCCACTTT. It yields the protein CAISESRGSISPLHF.

The chain is built from TRBV18 and TRBJ2-3; 7 nucleotides align to TRBD2. The CDR3 runs to 12 residues. Germline CDR1 reads KGHSH; CDR2 reads LQKENI. The J segment lost 5 bases and the V segment lost 6 bases, leaving 2 bases of the junction unmatched. CDR3: CASSPGGDTQYF. DNA of the CDR3: TGTGCCAGCTCCCCGGGGGGAGATACGCAGTATTTT.

J is TRBJ2-1 and V is TRBV5-1, with TRBD1 matching 9 bases. This CDR3 has 16 residues. Germline CDR1 reads SGHRS; CDR2 reads YFSETQ. With 4 bases clipped from V and 3 bases from J, the junction kept 8 bases outside the gene matches. CDR3 residues: CASSVGQGRVYNEQFF. In DNA, the CDR3 is TGCGCCAGCAGCGTAGGACAGGGGAGAGTCTACAATGAGCAGTTCTTC. Full variable domain (remainder filled in from reference TRBV5-1 and TRBJ2-1): KAGVTQTPRYLIKTRGQQVTLSCSPISGHRSVSWYQQTPGQGLQFLFEYFSETQRNKGNFPGRFSGRQFSNSRSEMNVSTLELGDSALYLCASSVGQGRVYNEQFFGPGTRLTVL.

This chain joins TRBV2 and TRBJ2-2; D remains ambiguous. Germline V CDR1 and CDR2: SNHLY, FYNNEI. The CDR3 runs to 14 residues. V was pared by 3 bases and J by 5 bases, with 10 bases between. The CDR3 loop is CASSDRRVTGELFF. CDR3 sequence (DNA): TGTGCCAGCAGTGACCGAAGGGTTACCGGGGAGCTGTTTTTT.

This clone has more than one count but fewer than ten. Different DNA sequences within this sample yield the same CDR3. The chain carries TRBV7-8 and TRBJ1-6; a weak D match, TRBD1 (5 bases). With 5 bases removed from V and 9 bases from J, the gap between germline ends came to 14 bases. Germline lookup yields CDR1 SGHVS and CDR2 FQNEAQ. This CDR3 contains 14 residues. This CDR3 is CASSLGQGGSPLHF. CDR3 sequence (DNA): TGTGCCAGCAGCCTAGGGCAGGGAGGTTCACCCCTCCACTTT.

The chain has TRBV5-1 and TRBJ2-1; TRBD1 is a possible D gene (6 bases). This CDR3 contains 13 residues. Trimming left V 4 bases short and J 8 bases short, with 13 bases between. Germline V gene data show CDR1 as SGHRS and CDR2 as YFSETQ. The CDR3 DNA reads TGCGCCAGCAGCGGCCTCCCAGGGGATGAGCAGTTCTTC. This encodes CASSGLPGDEQFF.

This sequence joins TRBV6-6 and TRBJ2-2; either TRBD1 or TRBD2 may supply D (5 bases each). V lost 6 bases and J 6 bases, leaving 11 bases between the germline ends. The CDR3 covers 13 residues. CDR1 and CDR2 from the germline V gene are MNHNY and SVGAGI (reference sequence). The CDR3 nucleotides are TGTGCCAGCAGCCGATTGGGGGCCGGGGAGCTGTTTTTT. Translated, it gives CASSRLGAGELFF.